This T cell receptor beta chain was profiled in a study of blood T cell repertoires in COVID-19. Study as a whole: Whether acute or convalescent, the COVID-19 samples came from the United States, Italy and Spain. Sources were T cells, B-cell-depleted T cells, or PBMCs; the material itself was cDNA or gDNA.

V was trimmed by 0 bases and J by 0 bases, leaving 15 bases between them. The CDR3 contains 17 residues. Germline CDR1 reads SGHRS; CDR2 reads YFSETQ. As handled by the study authors: Reference gene primers were amplified, and this amplification served to estimate nucleated cell counts. Only in-frame clones appear in the TCRdb table, and some are missing; sequencing was by immunoSEQ multiplex PCR. V and J calls and clone size come straight from that table; D and trimming were deduced from the DNA. The table includes under 75,000 clones, 79% detected once. Sequencing used peripheral blood. The sequence derives from a woman aged 60-75 years with acute or convalescent COVID-19. The chain links TRBV5-1 to TRBJ1-1; D might be TRBD1 (6 bases). CDR3 protein: CASSLVQGNPLNTEAFF. The CDR3 DNA reads TGCGCCAGCAGCTTGGTGCAGGGGAACCCACTGAACACTGAAGCTTTCTTT.